One T cell receptor beta chain is described in this entry. The target antigen is unknown. This clone may be a read error of a much larger clone one base away. This record belongs to a study of CD8 T cells in ankylosing spondylitis. Study conclusions and caveats: Seven or eight highly homologous variants made up a TCR beta motif, and this motif appeared characteristic of ankylosing spondylitis blood.

The CDR3 totals 14 residues. Trimming left V 2 bases short and J 5 bases short, with 10 bases between. Germline V gene data show CDR1 as SGHTA and CDR2 as FQGNSA. In making TCR beta libraries, quantitative 5'-RACE with molecular barcodes was used. TCRdb redid the calling of the 5' RACE reads with MiXCR, one entry per CDR3 protein. The sample lists 700,000 to 1,000,000 distinct CDR3 sequences; 12% were seen once. The V call is TRBV7-2, the J call TRBJ2-1, with D unclear. The clonotype comes from a male donor with ankylosing spondylitis. The sample consisted of blood, either unsorted or a sorted T cell fraction (not recorded which). The CDR3 DNA sequence: TGTGCCAGCAGCTTACGGCAGCCCAACAATGAGCAGTTCTTC. Translation: CASSLRQPNNEQFF.